These T cell receptor beta chains were read from a single sample in a study of human T cells and chemical hapten exposure. TCRdb reprocessed the RACE reads with MiXCR, giving one entry per CDR3 protein. The repertoire holds some 70,000 distinct CDR3 sequences, approximately 9.9% seen once, with 4.5% to 6.5% in the top ten. This specimen consisted of whole blood, obtained in connection with sensitization to the hapten diphenylcyclopropenone (DPC). The origin of the receptors is a woman in her forties or fifties with alopecia areata. Some clones in this sample may be carry-over from other donors' samples. CDR3s include the opening cysteine and the closing phenylalanine or tryptophan. A D gene is named only where the DNA matches it firmly. Size values are once, few and many counts, or a class for expanded clones, and some rows have none.

abundance	len	v_gene	d_gene	j_gene	CDR3nt	CDR3aa
.	18	TRBV7-8	TRBD2	TRBJ2-2	TGTGCCAGCAGCTCCGAATGGAGCGCGGGAGATTGGACCGGGGAGCTGTTTTTT	CASSSEWSAGDWTGELFF
.	15	TRBV28	.	TRBJ1-5	TGTGCCAGCAGATCAGGGCCGGATAGCAATCAGCCCCAGCATTTT	CASRSGPDSNQPQHF
many	11	TRBV29-1	.	TRBJ2-1	TGCAGCGTTAACACCTACAATGAGCAGTTCTTC	CSVNTYNEQFF
many	12	TRBV20-1	.	TRBJ1-2	TGCAGTGCTTCGACGTCGAACTATGGCTACACCTTC	CSASTSNYGYTF
many	12	TRBV20-1	.	TRBJ2-7	TGCAGTGCTACCGAGTCCCTCTACGAGCAGTACTTC	CSATESLYEQYF
.	15	TRBV9	.	TRBJ1-3	TGTGCCAGCAGCGTAGAAAACAGAGGGGGAAACACCATATATTTT	CASSVENRGGNTIYF
few	15	TRBV5-1	.	TRBJ2-5	TGCGCCAGCAGCTTGGCACTAGCCGGGGGCAAGACCCAGTACTTC	CASSLALAGGKTQYF
.	15	TRBV28	.	TRBJ2-7	TGTGCCAGCAGTTTTGCCCACAGGGCCAGCTACGAGCAGTACTTC	CASSFAHRASYEQYF
.	13	TRBV11-2	TRBD1	TRBJ1-1	TGTGCCAGCAGGTGGACAGGTGGTACTGAAGCTTTCTTT	CASRWTGGTEAFF
.	15	TRBV5-4	.	TRBJ1-4	TGTGCCAGCAGCTCCGGGGGCGAAACTAATGAAAAACTGTTTTTT	CASSSGGETNEKLFF
few	16	TRBV7-2	.	TRBJ1-6	TGTGCCAGCAGTCCTAGACAGACCAACTATAATTCACCCCTCCACTTT	CASSPRQTNYNSPLHF
many	13	TRBV24-1	TRBD1	TRBJ1-1	TGTGCCACCCGGACAGGGGGGAACACTGAAGCTTTCTTT	CATRTGGNTEAFF
few	16	TRBV10-2	.	TRBJ2-7	TGCGCCAGCAGTGAGTACAGGGCAGGGCAAACCTACGAGCAGTACTTC	CASSEYRAGQTYEQYF
.	15	TRBV28	TRBD1	TRBJ1-5	TGTGCCAGCAGTTATACCGGGACAGTCAATCAGCCCCAGCATTTT	CASSYTGTVNQPQHF
.	10	TRBV6-1	.	TRBJ1-5	TGTGCCAGCGGGAATCAGCCCCAGCATTTT	CASGNQPQHF
.	14	TRBV29-1	.	TRBJ2-7	TGCAGCGCCCAGGGGCTAGACACGGCCTACGAGCAGTACTTC	CSAQGLDTAYEQYF
few	13	TRBV5-1	.	TRBJ2-5	TGCGCCAGCAGCTGGCAAATCCAAGAGACCCAGTACTTC	CASSWQIQETQYF
many	13	TRBV9	.	TRBJ2-2	TGTGCCAGCAGCCTTTTTAACACCGGGGAGCTGTTTTTT	CASSLFNTGELFF
.	15	TRBV20-1	.	TRBJ2-1	TGCAGTGCACCAGCGAGCAGGGGACTTTACAATGAGCAGTTCTTC	CSAPASRGLYNEQFF
.	15	TRBV6-6	.	TRBJ2-7	TGTGCCAGCACCCCAGACCAGGCCTCCTCCTACGAGCAGTACTTC	CASTPDQASSYEQYF
few	13	TRBV29-1	TRBD1	TRBJ1-1	TGCAGCTCGGCTGCAGGGACAGGGGGTGAAGCTTTCTTT	CSSAAGTGGEAFF
few	15	TRBV6-2/TRBV6-3	TRBD1	TRBJ1-6	TGTGCCAGCAGTCCGGGAGGGACAGGTAATTCACCCCTCCACTTT	CASSPGGTGNSPLHF
.	13	TRBV12-3/TRBV12-4	TRBD1	TRBJ2-1	TGTGCCAGTACAGGGGGCGCGGGGAATGAGCAGTTCTTC	CASTGGAGNEQFF
few	17	TRBV12-3/TRBV12-4	TRBD2	TRBJ2-6	TGTGCCAGCAGCCCTCCGGGACTAGCGGGGGGGGCCAACGTCCTGACTTTC	CASSPPGLAGGANVLTF
.	15	TRBV28	.	TRBJ2-7	TGTGCCAGCAGTTTACAGGGACTCGCTTCCTACGAGCAGTACTTC	CASSLQGLASYEQYF
.	14	TRBV28	.	TRBJ2-3	TGTGCCAGCAGCGTACCCCCAAACACAGATACGCAGTATTTT	CASSVPPNTDTQYF
few	15	TRBV15	.	TRBJ2-1	TGTGCCACCAGCACCCAGGGCTTAGCATACAATGAGCAGTTCTTC	CATSTQGLAYNEQFF
.	14	TRBV7-9	.	TRBJ1-5	TGTGCCAGCAGCTTTGGGGCTAGCAATCAGCCCCAGCATTTT	CASSFGASNQPQHF
.	15	TRBV20-1	.	TRBJ1-5	TGCAGTGCGCCCCGTGAAGGCTATAGCAATCAGCCCCAGCATTTT	CSAPREGYSNQPQHF
many	14	TRBV20-1	TRBD1	TRBJ2-1	TGCAGTGCTAGAGATGGGACAGGCCGCAATGAGCAGTTCTTC	CSARDGTGRNEQFF
few	15	TRBV27	.	TRBJ1-2	TGTGCCAGCAGTGCAGAAACAGGGTTTCCCTATGGCTACACCTTC	CASSAETGFPYGYTF
many	16	TRBV28	TRBD2	TRBJ2-1	TGTGCCAGCAGCCGCCCGACTAGCGGGAGCTACAATGAGCAGTTCTTC	CASSRPTSGSYNEQFF
few	13	TRBV7-9	TRBD1	TRBJ1-2	TGTGCCAGCAGCTTTACAGGGGGCTATGGCTACACCTTC	CASSFTGGYGYTF
.	15	TRBV11-2	.	TRBJ2-7	TGTGCCAGCAGCTTAGATCTCCCGCCGGGTATTGAGCAGTACTTC	CASSLDLPPGIEQYF
few	18	TRBV28	TRBD2	TRBJ2-7	TGTGCCAGCAGTCCCGGGACTAGCGGGACGCATATCTCCTACGAGCAGTACTTC	CASSPGTSGTHISYEQYF
many	15	TRBV14	.	TRBJ1-3	TGTGCCAGCAGCCGGGGACTTACGTCTGGAAACACCATATATTTT	CASSRGLTSGNTIYF
few	16	TRBV4-2	.	TRBJ2-4	TGTGCCAGCAGCCAAGCTGGAGGGGGGCTCGGAAACATTCAGTACTTC	CASSQAGGGLGNIQYF
few	17	TRBV7-8	.	TRBJ2-2	TGTGCCAGCAGCTTAGAAGTTTTAGGGTCGAGCACCGGGGAGCTGTTTTTT	CASSLEVLGSSTGELFF
.	12	TRBV7-9	.	TRBJ1-1	TGTGCCAGCAGCTTCGGAGGCGCTGAAGCTTTCTTT	CASSFGGAEAFF